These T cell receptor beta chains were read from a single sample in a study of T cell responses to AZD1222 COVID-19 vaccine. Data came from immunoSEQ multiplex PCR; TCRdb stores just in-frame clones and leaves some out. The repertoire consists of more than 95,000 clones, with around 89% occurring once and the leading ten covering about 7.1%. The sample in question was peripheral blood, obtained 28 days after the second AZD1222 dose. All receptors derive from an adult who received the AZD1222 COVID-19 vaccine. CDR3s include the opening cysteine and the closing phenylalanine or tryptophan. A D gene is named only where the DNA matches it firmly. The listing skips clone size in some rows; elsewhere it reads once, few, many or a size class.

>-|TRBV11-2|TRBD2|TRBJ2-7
TGTGCCAGCAGCTCGACTAGCGGACAATACGAGCAGTACTTC
CASSSTSGQYEQYF
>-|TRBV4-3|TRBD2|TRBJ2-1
TGCGCCAGCAGCCGGGGGGGACTAGCGGGCAATGAGCAGTTCTTC
CASSRGGLAGNEQFF
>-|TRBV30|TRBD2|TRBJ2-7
TGTGCCTGGAGTGTACCCCGGACTAGCGGGACCTACGAGCAGTACTTC
CAWSVPRTSGTYEQYF
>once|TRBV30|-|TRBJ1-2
TGTGCCTGGAGTCGGGGGACTGCTAACTATGGCTACACCTTC
CAWSRGTANYGYTF
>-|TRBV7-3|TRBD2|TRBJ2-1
TGTGCCAGCAGCCGCGGGTTAGCGGGAGGCAATGAGCAGTTCTTC
CASSRGLAGGNEQFF
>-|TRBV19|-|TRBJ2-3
TGTGCCAGTAGTTCGGCTGCCTTGGATACGCAGTATTTT
CASSSAALDTQYF
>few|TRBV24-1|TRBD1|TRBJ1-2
TGTGCCACCAGTGAGGGGACAGCTAACTATGGCTACACCTTC
CATSEGTANYGYTF
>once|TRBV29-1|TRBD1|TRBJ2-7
TGCAGCGTTCAGCGACAGGGGTACGAGCAGTACTTC
CSVQRQGYEQYF
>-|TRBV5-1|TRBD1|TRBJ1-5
TGCGCCAGCAGCTTAACAGGGGGCGGTCAGCCCCAGCATTTT
CASSLTGGGQPQHF
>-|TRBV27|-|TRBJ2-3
TGTGCCAGCAGTTTACTCGTTGCAGATACGCAGTATTTT
CASSLLVADTQYF
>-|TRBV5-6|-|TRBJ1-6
TGTGCCAGCAGCTTGGGGGGTAATATCGACAATTCACCCCTCCACTTT
CASSLGGNIDNSPLHF
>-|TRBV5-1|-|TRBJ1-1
TGCGCCAGCAGCTCGATAATGAACACTGAAGCTTTCTTT
CASSSIMNTEAFF
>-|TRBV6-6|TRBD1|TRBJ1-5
TGTGCCAGCAGTTACCCGGGACAGCGGGATCAGCCCCAGCATTTT
CASSYPGQRDQPQHF
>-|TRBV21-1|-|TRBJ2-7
TGTGCCAGTCTTACCCTGGCCACCTACGAGCAGTACTTC
CASLTLATYEQYF
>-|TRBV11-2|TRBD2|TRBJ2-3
TGTGCCAGCAGCTTAGGCGGACTAGCGGGAACAGATACGCAGTATTTT
CASSLGGLAGTDTQYF
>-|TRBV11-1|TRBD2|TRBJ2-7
TGTGCCAGCACCAAGGGCCAGCGGGAACAGCAGTACTTC
CASTKGQREQQYF
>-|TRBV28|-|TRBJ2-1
TGTGCCAGCAGTTTTCGGCTCCAAGGACTCTACAATGAGCAGTTCTTC
CASSFRLQGLYNEQFF
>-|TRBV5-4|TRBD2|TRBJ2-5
TGTGCCAGCAGCCCGACGGGTACCGGGGGGGAGACCCAGTACTTC
CASSPTGTGGETQYF
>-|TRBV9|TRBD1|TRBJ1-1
TGTGCCAGCAGCCCACGACAGGGTGAAGCTTTCTTT
CASSPRQGEAFF
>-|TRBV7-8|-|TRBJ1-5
TGTGCCAGCAGCTTAGACGGCAGAGCTAATCAGCCCCAGCATTTT
CASSLDGRANQPQHF
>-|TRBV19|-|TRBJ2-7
TGTGCCAGTAGTCCCCCGGGACCTACTTACCCCTACGAGCAGTACTTC
CASSPPGPTYPYEQYF
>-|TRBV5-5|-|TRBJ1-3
TGTGCCAGCAGCTTGGGTCCTTACCCTCTCTCTGGAAACACCATATATTTT
CASSLGPYPLSGNTIYF
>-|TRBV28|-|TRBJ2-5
TGTGCCAGCAGTTTGGAGGGCCGGGAGACCCAGTACTTC
CASSLEGRETQYF
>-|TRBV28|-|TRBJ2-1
TGTGCCAGCAGCTCAGGGTTTCCCTACAATGAGCAGTTCTTC
CASSSGFPYNEQFF
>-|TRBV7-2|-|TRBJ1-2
TGTGCCAGCAGTACAACAGGCCGGTATGGCTACACCTTC
CASSTTGRYGYTF
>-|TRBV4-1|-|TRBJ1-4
TGCGCCAGCAGCCCCCGAAGAGTAGAAAAACTGTTTTTT
CASSPRRVEKLFF
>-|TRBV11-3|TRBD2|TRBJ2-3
TGTGCCAGCAGCTTAGATCGCGGGACTAGACCGGGAGATACGCAGTATTTT
CASSLDRGTRPGDTQYF
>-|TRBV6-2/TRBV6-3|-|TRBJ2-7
TGTGCCAGCAGTCGTACCTACGAGCAGTACTTC
CASSRTYEQYF
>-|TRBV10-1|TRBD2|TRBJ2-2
TGCGCCAGCAGTTACGGGACTAGCGGGGGGTGGGACACCGGGGAGCTGTTTTTT
CASSYGTSGGWDTGELFF
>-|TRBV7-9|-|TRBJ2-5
TGTGCCAGCAGCCCAACGCTTAGGGGGGCCCAGTACTTC
CASSPTLRGAQYF
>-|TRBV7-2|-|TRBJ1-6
TGTGCCAGCAGCCTGGACAGTCGTAATTCACCCCTCCACTTT
CASSLDSRNSPLHF
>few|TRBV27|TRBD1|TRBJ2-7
TGTGCCAGCAGTCTCTATAGTTCCGGGACAGCCGTCTCCTACGAGCAGTACTTC
CASSLYSSGTAVSYEQYF
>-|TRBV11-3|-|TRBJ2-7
TGTGCCAGCAGCTTCGGGACGTCGAGCTCCTACGAGCAGTACTTC
CASSFGTSSSYEQYF
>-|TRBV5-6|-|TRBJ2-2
TGTGCCAGCAGCCTCCTCAACACCGGGGAGCTGTTTTTT
CASSLLNTGELFF
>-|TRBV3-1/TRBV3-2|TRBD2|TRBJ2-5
TGTGCCAGCAGCCCAGCAGCGGGACAAGAGACCCAGTACTTC
CASSPAAGQETQYF
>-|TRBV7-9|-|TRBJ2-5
TGTGCCAGCAGCCGAGGCCAAGAGACCCAGTACTTC
CASSRGQETQYF
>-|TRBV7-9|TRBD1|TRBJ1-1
TGTGCCAGCAGCCTCGGACAGGGAGATGACACTGAAGCTTTCTTT
CASSLGQGDDTEAFF
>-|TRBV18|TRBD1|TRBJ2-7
TGTGCCAGCTCATCAACCGGGACAGGGACCGAGCAGTACTTC
CASSSTGTGTEQYF
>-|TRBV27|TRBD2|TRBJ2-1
TGTGCCAGCAGTTCACTAGCGGGAGGGCCGCCCTACAATGAGCAGTTCTTC
CASSSLAGGPPYNEQFF
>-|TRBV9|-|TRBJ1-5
TGTGCCAGCAGCGTACGCAGTTCGGGTCAGCCCCAGCATTTT
CASSVRSSGQPQHF
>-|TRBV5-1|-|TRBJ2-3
TGCGCCAGCAGTCGGGGTGGGGGGGCAGGCACAGATACGCAGTATTTT
CASSRGGGAGTDTQYF
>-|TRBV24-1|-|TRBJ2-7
TGTGCCACCAGTGATTTAGGAAGCAAAGGTAGCTACGAGCAGTACTTC
CATSDLGSKGSYEQYF
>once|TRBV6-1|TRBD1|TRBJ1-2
TGTGCCAGCAGTGAGACATGGCTGGGACAGAACTATGGCTACACCTTC
CASSETWLGQNYGYTF
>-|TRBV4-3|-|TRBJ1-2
TGCGCCAGCAGCCAAGATGCGTCGCACAGGGTGCCCTATGGCTACACCTTC
CASSQDASHRVPYGYTF
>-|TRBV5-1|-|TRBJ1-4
TGCGCCAGCAGCTTGGATGGGGGGGCCTACGAAAAACTGTTTTTT
CASSLDGGAYEKLFF
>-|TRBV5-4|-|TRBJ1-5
TGTGCCAGCAGCCTAGACAGGAATCAGCCCCAGCATTTT
CASSLDRNQPQHF
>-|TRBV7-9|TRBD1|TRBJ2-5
TGTGCCAGCAGCTTAGTTGGGACAGCTCAAGAGACCCAGTACTTC
CASSLVGTAQETQYF
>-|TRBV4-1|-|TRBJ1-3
TGCGCCAGCAGCCAGCCCAGCCGTTCCTCTGGAAACACCATATATTTT
CASSQPSRSSGNTIYF
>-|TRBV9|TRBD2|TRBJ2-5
TGTGCCAGCAGCGGGGGGAGACTAGCGGCTGTCCAAGAGACCCAGTACTTC
CASSGGRLAAVQETQYF
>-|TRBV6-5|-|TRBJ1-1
TGTGCCAGCAGTTCTCCAACGAACACTGAAGCTTTCTTT
CASSSPTNTEAFF
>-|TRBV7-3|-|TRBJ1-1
TGTGCCAGCGGACGGGGCGCGAACACTGAAGCTTTCTTT
CASGRGANTEAFF
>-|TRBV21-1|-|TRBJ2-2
TGTGCCAGCAGCAAAGCGCCCCTTACCGGGGAGCTGTTTTTT
CASSKAPLTGELFF
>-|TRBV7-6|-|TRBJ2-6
TGTGCCAGCAGCTTAGAGACAGGAGTCGGAGGGGCCAACGTCCTGACTTTC
CASSLETGVGGANVLTF
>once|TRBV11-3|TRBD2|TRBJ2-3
TGTGCCAGCAGCCCGGGGACTAGCGGGGGGAGGTATACGCAGTATTTT
CASSPGTSGGRYTQYF